This T cell receptor (beta chain) is drawn from a study of T cell responses to AZD1222 COVID-19 vaccine. The CDR3 spans 15 residues. Trimming removed 5 bases from V and 3 bases from J; junction bases left unmatched: 9. Germline V gene data show CDR1 as SGHVS and CDR2 as FQNEAQ. On this clone itself: Its antigen is unidentified.

Points from the study as a whole: The donor group comprised mostly white British people and more females; the analysis possibly underestimated clonal diversity.

The data were produced by immunoSEQ multiplex PCR, yet TCRdb's version contains in-frame clones alone and is incomplete. The sample has 65,000 to 100,000 clones, 80% seen once. The sequence derives from an adult in good health. The chain recombines TRBV7-8 with TRBJ2-5, with 7 nucleotides matching TRBD2. Sequencing used peripheral blood, obtained on day 0 of AZD1222 vaccination. DNA of the CDR3: TGTGCCAGCAGCCCCTGGGGGAGGGGAAAAGAGACCCAGTACTTC. It translates to CASSPWGRGKETQYF.